This T cell receptor (beta chain) was sequenced during a study of blood T cell repertoires in COVID-19. As for the study in general: COVID-19 samples, acute and convalescent, were from the United States, Italy and Spain.

Seattle-derived patients entered the study during active infection and were followed longitudinally. CDR3 length: 14 amino acids. CDR1 is MNHEY and CDR2 is SVGAGI in the germline V gene. Trimming pared 8 bases from V and 0 bases from J, leaving 13 bases between. This clone was counted many times. Measured with immunoSEQ multiplex PCR; TCRdb has only the in-frame clones, and not every one. The top ten hold about 6.7% of the sample, which has approximately 180,000 clones, 65% to 85% seen once. The gene calls are TRBV6-5 and TRBJ1-2, with D possibly matching TRBD1 (5 bases). The receptor comes from a woman between 40 and 55 years old with COVID-19, enrolled during active disease. Sequencing was carried out using peripheral blood. The CDR3 sequence: CASGGVGSNYGYTF. DNA for the CDR3: TGTGCCAGCGGGGGGGTAGGGTCTAACTATGGCTACACCTTC.